The sequence of this TCR beta chain was determined in a study of radiotherapy plus CTLA-4 blockade in lung cancer. Study information: Of the patients, about 20% showed objective responses and roughly 31% attained disease control.

This clone was recorded once. Using immunoSEQ multiplex PCR, the repertoire was profiled, and TCRdb retains in-frame clones only, with some absent. Here the sample spans tens of thousands of clones, around 79% being singletons. The CDR3 spans 13 residues. CDR1 is MNHNS and CDR2 is SASEGT in the germline V gene. With 7 bases removed from V and 1 base from J, the gap between germline ends came to 9 bases. Participants had chemo-refractory metastatic non-small-cell lung cancer and were treated with focal radiation plus ipilimumab CTLA-4 blockade. The specimen was peripheral blood, collected from a patient treated with radiotherapy plus ipilimumab. The receptor's source is a human donor with non-small cell lung cancer who had a complete response to radiotherapy plus ipilimumab. This chain uses TRBV6-1 with TRBJ2-3, with a weak D call TRBD2 (5 bases). The CDR3 here is CASNLLGTDTQYF. CDR3 nucleotides: TGTGCCAGCAACCTACTAGGCACAGATACGCAGTATTTT.